This entry features one T cell receptor (beta chain) sequence. The CDR3 loop spans 15 amino acids. With 6 bases removed from V and 3 bases from J, the gap between germline ends came to 17 bases. If patients had other autoimmune diseases, uncontrolled infections, pregnancy or lactation, they were excluded. Diagnoses were established from clinical symptoms, serum thyroxine, TRAb, thyroid ultrasound and orbital computed tomography. The sample belongs to a study of Graves' ophthalmopathy and Graves' hyperthyroidism. RNA transcripts provided the template for amplifying TCR beta CDR3 regions. The library came from an HTBI-primed first-round RT-PCR and a second-round multiplex PCR. TCRdb independently ran MiXCR on the multiplex PCR reads; one entry per CDR3 protein. The sample includes 200,000 to 250,000 distinct CDR3 sequences, under 30% of them seen just once.

The sample taken for sequencing was peripheral blood. The sequence was obtained from a man aged 50 or older with Graves' ophthalmopathy. This chain connects TRBV12-3 or TRBV12-4 to TRBJ1-1; D is perhaps TRBD1 (5 bases). The CDR3 coding sequence is TGTGCCAGCAGGACCCAGCGAAGGGGATACACTGAAGCTTTCTTT. Translated: CASRTQRRGYTEAFF.